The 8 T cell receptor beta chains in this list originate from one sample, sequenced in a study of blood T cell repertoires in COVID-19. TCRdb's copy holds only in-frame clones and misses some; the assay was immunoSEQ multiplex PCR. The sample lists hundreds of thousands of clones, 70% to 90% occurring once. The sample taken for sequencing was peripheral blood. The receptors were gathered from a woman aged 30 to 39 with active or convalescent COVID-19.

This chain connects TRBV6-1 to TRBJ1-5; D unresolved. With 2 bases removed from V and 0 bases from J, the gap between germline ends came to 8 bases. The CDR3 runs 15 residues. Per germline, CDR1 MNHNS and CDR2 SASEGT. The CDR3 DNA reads TGTGCCAGCAGTGAACTTGAGTATAGCAATCAGCCCCAGCATTTT. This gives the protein CASSELEYSNQPQHF.

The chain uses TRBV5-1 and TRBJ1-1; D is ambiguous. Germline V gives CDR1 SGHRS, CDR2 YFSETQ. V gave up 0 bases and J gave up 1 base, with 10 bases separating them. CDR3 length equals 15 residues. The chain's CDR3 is CASSLAAESNTEAFF. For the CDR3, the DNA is TGCGCCAGCAGCTTGGCGGCGGAGTCGAACACTGAAGCTTTCTTT. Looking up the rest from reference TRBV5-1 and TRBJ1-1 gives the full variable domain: KAGVTQTPRYLIKTRGQQVTLSCSPISGHRSVSWYQQTPGQGLQFLFEYFSETQRNKGNFPGRFSGRQFSNSRSEMNVSTLELGDSALYLCASSLAAESNTEAFFGQGTRLTVV.

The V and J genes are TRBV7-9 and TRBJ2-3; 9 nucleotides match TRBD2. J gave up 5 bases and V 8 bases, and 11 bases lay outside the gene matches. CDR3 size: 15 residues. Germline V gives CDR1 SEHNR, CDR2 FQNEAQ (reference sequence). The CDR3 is CASLGAGGLKDTQYF. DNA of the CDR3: TGTGCCAGCCTGGGGGCGGGGGGGCTTAAAGATACGCAGTATTTT.

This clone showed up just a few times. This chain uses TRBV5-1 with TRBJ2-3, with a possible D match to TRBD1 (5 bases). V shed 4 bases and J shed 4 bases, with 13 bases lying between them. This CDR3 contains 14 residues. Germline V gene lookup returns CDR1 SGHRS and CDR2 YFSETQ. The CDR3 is CASSRVQGADTQYF. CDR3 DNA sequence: TGCGCCAGCAGCAGGGTGCAGGGTGCAGATACGCAGTATTTT.

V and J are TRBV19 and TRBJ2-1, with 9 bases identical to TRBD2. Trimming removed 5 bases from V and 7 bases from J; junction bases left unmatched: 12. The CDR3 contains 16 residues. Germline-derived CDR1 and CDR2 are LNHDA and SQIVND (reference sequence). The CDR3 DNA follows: TGTGCCAGTAGTCCGCTCAGCGGGAGGTTTAGGAATGAGCAGTTCTTC. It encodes CASSPLSGRFRNEQFF.

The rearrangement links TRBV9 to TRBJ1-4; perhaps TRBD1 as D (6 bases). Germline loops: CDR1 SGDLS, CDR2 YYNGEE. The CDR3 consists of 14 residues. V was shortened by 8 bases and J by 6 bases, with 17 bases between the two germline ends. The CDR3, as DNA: TGTGCCAGTTCTGTGGGGGACACCCATGAAAAACTGTTTTTT. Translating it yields CASSVGDTHEKLFF.

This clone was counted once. In DNA, the CDR3 is TGCGCCAGCAGCATACTAGGTGATGAGCAGTTCTTC. It translates to CASSILGDEQFF. The rearrangement links TRBV5-1 to TRBJ2-1; maybe TRBD2 (5 bases). The CDR3 length is 12 residues. Germline CDR1 SGHRS, CDR2 YFSETQ. Deletions cut 4 bases from V and 8 bases from J, with 10 bases between.

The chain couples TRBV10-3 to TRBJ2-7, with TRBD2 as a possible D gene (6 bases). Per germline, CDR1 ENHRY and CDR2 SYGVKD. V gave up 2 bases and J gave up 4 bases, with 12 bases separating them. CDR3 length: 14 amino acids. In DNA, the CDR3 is TGTGCCATCAGTGAGGTCGCGGGATCTTACGAGCAGTACTTC. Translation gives CAISEVAGSYEQYF.